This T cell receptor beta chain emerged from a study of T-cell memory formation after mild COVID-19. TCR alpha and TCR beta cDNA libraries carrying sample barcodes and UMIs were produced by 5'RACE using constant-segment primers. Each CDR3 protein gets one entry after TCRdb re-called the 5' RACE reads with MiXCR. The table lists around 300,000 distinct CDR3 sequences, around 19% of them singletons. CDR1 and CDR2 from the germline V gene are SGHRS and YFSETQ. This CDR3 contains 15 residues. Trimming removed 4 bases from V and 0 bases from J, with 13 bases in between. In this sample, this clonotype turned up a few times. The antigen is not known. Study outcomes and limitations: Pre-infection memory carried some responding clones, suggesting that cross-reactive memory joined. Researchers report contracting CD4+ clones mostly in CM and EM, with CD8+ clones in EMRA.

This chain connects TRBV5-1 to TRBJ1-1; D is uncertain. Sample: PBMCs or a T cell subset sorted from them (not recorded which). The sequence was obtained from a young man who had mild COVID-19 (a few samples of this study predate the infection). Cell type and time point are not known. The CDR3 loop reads CASSPLGPMNTEAFF. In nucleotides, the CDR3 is TGCGCCAGCAGCCCACTAGGACCGATGAACACTGAAGCTTTCTTT.